This is a list of T cell receptor beta chains from one sample in a study of T cells in localized non-small cell lung cancer. The assay was immunoSEQ multiplex PCR, and TCRdb's table has in-frame clones only and misses some. The table records almost 2,500 clones, almost 40% of them present only once. The specimen comprised lung tumor tissue, sampled before any cancer treatment. The receptors were sampled from a male donor older than 55 with stage II squamous cell lung carcinoma. Each CDR3 is given with its conserved first and last residue. The D gene is left open where the match is weak. Clone size is given for some rows only: seen once, a few or many times, or a class if the clone is expanded.

v_gene: TRBV6-8
d_gene: TRBD2
j_gene: TRBJ2-3
abundance: NA
CDR3nt: TGTGCCAGCAGCCTCGGGGGGGCCGCCGATACGCAGTATTTT
CDR3aa: CASSLGGAADTQYF

v_gene: TRBV6-8
d_gene: NA
j_gene: TRBJ2-2
abundance: NA
CDR3nt: TGTGCCAGCAGGGGACGGGGAACCGGGAAGCTGTTTTTT
CDR3aa: CASRGRGTGKLFF

v_gene: TRBV14
d_gene: NA
j_gene: TRBJ2-7
abundance: NA
CDR3nt: TGTGCCAGCAGCCCACACGACGGGGAGCAGTACTTC
CDR3aa: CASSPHDGEQYF

v_gene: TRBV28
d_gene: NA
j_gene: TRBJ2-7
abundance: NA
CDR3nt: TGTGCCAGCAGTCAGGTCCCTCGGGGCTACGAGCAGTACTTC
CDR3aa: CASSQVPRGYEQYF

v_gene: TRBV19
d_gene: NA
j_gene: TRBJ1-2
abundance: few
CDR3nt: TGTGCCAGTAGTATAGTCGGGGTTTTCTATGGCTACACCTTC
CDR3aa: CASSIVGVFYGYTF

v_gene: TRBV11-3
d_gene: NA
j_gene: TRBJ1-1
abundance: large
CDR3nt: TGTGCCAGCAGCTTCCCGGGGGGACGGAACACTGAAGCTTTCTTT
CDR3aa: CASSFPGGRNTEAFF

v_gene: TRBV28
d_gene: NA
j_gene: TRBJ1-1
abundance: NA
CDR3nt: TGTGCCAGCCGCGAGTTTATAGTGAACACTGAAGCTTTCTTT
CDR3aa: CASREFIVNTEAFF

v_gene: TRBV6-8
d_gene: NA
j_gene: TRBJ1-1
abundance: medium-sized
CDR3nt: TGTGCCAGCAGTGCCCGGGGGGCAAACACTGAAGCTTTCTTT
CDR3aa: CASSARGANTEAFF

v_gene: TRBV11-3
d_gene: NA
j_gene: TRBJ2-7
abundance: NA
CDR3nt: TGTGCCAGCAGCTTATCACAGCTACCCTCCTACGAGCAGTACTTC
CDR3aa: CASSLSQLPSYEQYF

v_gene: TRBV30
d_gene: NA
j_gene: TRBJ1-6
abundance: NA
CDR3nt: TGTGCCCTTCAGGGCAATAATTCACCCCTCCACTTT
CDR3aa: CALQGNNSPLHF

v_gene: TRBV6-8
d_gene: TRBD1
j_gene: TRBJ2-7
abundance: NA
CDR3nt: TGTGCCGTCAGCCGGACAGGGATCGACGAGCAGTACTTC
CDR3aa: CAVSRTGIDEQYF

v_gene: TRBV29-1
d_gene: TRBD1
j_gene: TRBJ1-2
abundance: NA
CDR3nt: TGCAGCGTTCGGACAGGGGGAATGGGTTATGGCTACACCTTC
CDR3aa: CSVRTGGMGYGYTF

v_gene: TRBV12-5
d_gene: NA
j_gene: TRBJ1-1
abundance: NA
CDR3nt: TGTGCTAGTGGCCAGGGAGTCAGCATTGAAGCTTTCTTT
CDR3aa: CASGQGVSIEAFF

v_gene: TRBV28
d_gene: NA
j_gene: TRBJ1-2
abundance: medium-sized
CDR3nt: TGTGCCAGCAGTTTGGAATTCCTCTATGGCTACACCTTC
CDR3aa: CASSLEFLYGYTF

v_gene: TRBV28
d_gene: NA
j_gene: TRBJ1-2
abundance: NA
CDR3nt: TGTGCCAGCAGAGTGAGGACCAGGGGAGGCTACACCTTC
CDR3aa: CASRVRTRGGYTF

v_gene: TRBV29-1
d_gene: NA
j_gene: TRBJ2-2
abundance: NA
CDR3nt: TGCAGCGTTTCATCGGGGCCCGGGGAGCTGTTTTTT
CDR3aa: CSVSSGPGELFF

v_gene: TRBV28
d_gene: NA
j_gene: TRBJ1-5
abundance: NA
CDR3nt: TGTGCCAGCAGTTTATTGGAGGCCCATCAGCCCCAGCATTTT
CDR3aa: CASSLLEAHQPQHF

v_gene: TRBV12-5
d_gene: NA
j_gene: TRBJ1-1
abundance: NA
CDR3nt: TGTGCTAGTGGTTTCGGAAACACTGAAGCTTTCTTT
CDR3aa: CASGFGNTEAFF

v_gene: TRBV19
d_gene: TRBD1
j_gene: TRBJ1-5
abundance: NA
CDR3nt: TGTGCCAGTGTATCCGCGGGGACAGGGAATCAGCCCCAGCATTTT
CDR3aa: CASVSAGTGNQPQHF

v_gene: TRBV28
d_gene: NA
j_gene: TRBJ1-5
abundance: NA
CDR3nt: TGTGCCAGCTTGCAGGGGTTTGGCAATCAGCCCCAGCATTTT
CDR3aa: CASLQGFGNQPQHF

v_gene: TRBV11-3
d_gene: NA
j_gene: TRBJ2-1
abundance: few
CDR3nt: TGTGCCAGCACCCACGACGCCAAGAAGTACAATGAGCAGTTCTTC
CDR3aa: CASTHDAKKYNEQFF

v_gene: TRBV19
d_gene: NA
j_gene: TRBJ2-5
abundance: NA
CDR3nt: TGTGCCAGTAGTATAGACAGGGGAGAGACCCAGTACTTC
CDR3aa: CASSIDRGETQYF

v_gene: TRBV29-1
d_gene: TRBD2
j_gene: TRBJ2-1
abundance: NA
CDR3nt: TGCAGCGTTGAAACTAGCGGGATCAATTCAGGGCAGTTCTTC
CDR3aa: CSVETSGINSGQFF

v_gene: TRBV6-8
d_gene: NA
j_gene: TRBJ1-1
abundance: few
CDR3nt: TGTGCCAGCCACGGAGCCCTGAACACTGAAGCTTTCTTT
CDR3aa: CASHGALNTEAFF

v_gene: TRBV6-8
d_gene: NA
j_gene: TRBJ2-2
abundance: few
CDR3nt: TGTGCCAGCAGCCTAGGACAGCGGAGGTCCGGGGAGCTGTTTTTT
CDR3aa: CASSLGQRRSGELFF

v_gene: TRBV11-3
d_gene: NA
j_gene: TRBJ1-3
abundance: NA
CDR3nt: TGTGCCAGCAGTCCGCTGACAGGTTATTCTGGAAACACCATATATTTT
CDR3aa: CASSPLTGYSGNTIYF

v_gene: TRBV6-8
d_gene: TRBD1
j_gene: TRBJ2-1
abundance: few
CDR3nt: TGTGCCAGCAATTACATCGGACAGGGGGATAAGCAGTTCTTC
CDR3aa: CASNYIGQGDKQFF

v_gene: TRBV18
d_gene: NA
j_gene: TRBJ1-5
abundance: NA
CDR3nt: TGTGCCAGCTCACCACGGCCCACAGTTAGCAATCAGCCCCAGCATTTT
CDR3aa: CASSPRPTVSNQPQHF

v_gene: TRBV5-1
d_gene: NA
j_gene: TRBJ2-2
abundance: NA
CDR3nt: TGCGCTAGCAGTCTTGACAGTTTGAACACCGGGGAGCTGTTTTTT
CDR3aa: CASSLDSLNTGELFF

v_gene: TRBV11-3
d_gene: TRBD1
j_gene: TRBJ1-2
abundance: NA
CDR3nt: TGTGCCAGCACTACTGGAGGGACAGGCTCGAACTATGGCTACACCTTC
CDR3aa: CASTTGGTGSNYGYTF